Listed below are T cell receptor beta chains from one sample, sequenced in a study of OX40 agonist ivuxolimab in advanced cancers. Sequencing was performed with immunoSEQ multiplex PCR; in TCRdb, only in-frame clones are kept and a portion is missing. In the table there are more than 60,000 clones, roughly 85% of which are singletons. Sequenced material: CD4+ or CD8+ T cells sorted from blood, taken in a trial of the OX40 agonist ivuxolimab. The receptors stem from an adult with an advanced solid tumor such as melanoma, head and neck, liver or kidney cancer. The CDR3 runs from the conserved cysteine through the conserved F or W. Each record gives: V gene, J gene, clone size, D gene, CDR3 protein, CDR3 DNA. D genes are given only for firm matches. Size is stated for part of the rows, as once, few or many counts, or as a class when the clone is expanded.

>TRBV5-6|TRBJ2-3|NA|NA
CASSLEGFDRTDTQYF
TGTGCCAGCAGCTTAGAGGGGTTTGATCGCACAGATACGCAGTATTTT
>TRBV19|TRBJ1-2|few|NA
CASSIGLQYGYTF
TGTGCCAGTAGTATTGGGTTACAGTATGGCTACACCTTC
>TRBV5-1|TRBJ2-2|NA|NA
CASSYPGGYGTGELFF
TGCGCCAGCAGCTATCCCGGGGGCTATGGCACCGGGGAGCTGTTTTTT
>TRBV30|TRBJ2-7|NA|NA
CAWGRSAEQYF
TGTGCCTGGGGCCGGTCCGCCGAGCAGTACTTC
>TRBV5-1|TRBJ2-5|NA|NA
CASSLAEVLGGTQYF
TGCGCCAGCAGCTTGGCGGAGGTTCTAGGGGGGACCCAGTACTTC
>TRBV30|TRBJ2-2|NA|TRBD1
CAWSQRTGPAGELFF
TGTGCCTGGAGCCAAAGGACAGGTCCCGCCGGGGAGCTGTTTTTT
>TRBV5-5|TRBJ1-4|NA|NA
CASSLYVMRGTNEKLFF
TGTGCCAGCAGCTTGTATGTTATGAGGGGAACTAATGAAAAACTGTTTTTT
>TRBV6-1|TRBJ1-1|NA|NA
CASGGQTNTEAFF
TGTGCCAGCGGCGGTCAGACGAACACTGAAGCTTTCTTT
>TRBV10-3|TRBJ2-3|NA|NA
CAIGPGGIQADTQYF
TGTGCCATCGGGCCAGGGGGGATTCAGGCAGATACGCAGTATTTT
>TRBV6-5|TRBJ1-2|NA|NA
CASGTRAYGYTF
TGTGCCTCAGGGACCAGGGCTTATGGCTACACCTTC
>TRBV9|TRBJ2-5|NA|NA
CASSVGGQETQYF
TGTGCCAGCAGCGTAGGGGGCCAGGAGACCCAGTACTTC
>TRBV6-5|TRBJ1-1|NA|NA
CASSERGTEAFF
TGTGCCAGCAGTGAACGGGGCACTGAAGCTTTCTTT
>TRBV30|TRBJ2-3|NA|TRBD1
CAWSRDRVASDTQYF
TGTGCCTGGAGTCGGGACAGGGTGGCGTCAGATACGCAGTATTTT
>TRBV6-5|TRBJ2-7|once|NA
CASSKQGEGVYEQYF
TGTGCCAGCAGTAAACAAGGGGAAGGGGTCTACGAGCAGTACTTC
>TRBV18|TRBJ2-2|NA|TRBD1
CASSPGTGADGELFF
TGTGCCAGCTCACCAGGGACAGGGGCTGACGGGGAGCTGTTTTTT
>TRBV4-1|TRBJ2-5|NA|TRBD2
CASSKPLAGGQETQYF
TGCGCCAGCAGCAAGCCCCTAGCGGGGGGACAAGAGACCCAGTACTTC
>TRBV19|TRBJ1-5|few|NA
CASSIGSNSNQPQHF
TGTGCCAGTAGTATAGGGAGCAATAGCAATCAGCCCCAGCATTTT
>TRBV4-3|TRBJ2-1|few|TRBD1
CASSQEPGGGEQFF
TGCGCCAGCAGCCAAGAGCCAGGGGGTGGTGAGCAGTTCTTC
>TRBV6-6|TRBJ2-7|NA|NA
CASSSTHRHSYEQYF
TGTGCCAGCAGTTCGACCCACAGACACTCCTACGAGCAGTACTTC
>TRBV11-2|TRBJ2-7|once|NA
CASRPGFQSYEQYF
TGTGCCAGCAGACCCGGGTTTCAATCCTACGAGCAGTACTTC
>TRBV6-6|TRBJ2-3|NA|NA
CASRSNTDTQYF
TGTGCCAGTCGTAGTAATACAGATACGCAGTATTTT
>TRBV6-1|TRBJ1-2|NA|NA
CASSAHAAVGTEANYGYTF
TGTGCCAGCAGTGCTCACGCGGCCGTCGGGACCGAGGCGAACTATGGCTACACCTTC
>TRBV5-1|TRBJ2-3|NA|NA
CASSSGTSTDTQYF
TGCGCCAGCAGCTCAGGAACTAGCACAGATACGCAGTATTTT
>TRBV6-5|TRBJ2-7|NA|TRBD1
CASSRQGGGYEQYF
TGTGCCAGCAGCCGACAGGGGGGGGGCTACGAGCAGTACTTC
>TRBV6-1|TRBJ2-5|NA|NA
CASRPWGGLQETQYF
TGTGCCAGCAGGCCTTGGGGCGGACTCCAAGAGACCCAGTACTTC
>TRBV6-5|TRBJ2-2|NA|TRBD1
CASSWDRTNTGELFF
TGTGCCAGCAGCTGGGACAGGACGAACACCGGGGAGCTGTTTTTT
>TRBV7-9|TRBJ2-3|NA|NA
CASSLSQGGPSTDTQYF
TGTGCCAGCAGCTTATCTCAAGGGGGGCCTAGCACAGATACGCAGTATTTT
>TRBV19|TRBJ2-1|NA|TRBD2
CASSILRLAGGSSSYNEQFF
TGTGCCAGTAGTATATTGCGGCTAGCGGGGGGTTCGAGCTCCTACAATGAGCAGTTCTTC
>TRBV10-2|TRBJ1-4|NA|TRBD1
CASSEGQGLHATNEKLFF
TGCGCCAGCAGTGAGGGACAGGGGCTCCACGCAACTAATGAAAAACTGTTTTTT
>TRBV25-1|TRBJ1-6|NA|NA
CASSEYISPLHF
TGTGCCAGCAGTGAATATATATCACCCCTCCACTTT
>TRBV6-5|TRBJ1-2|NA|TRBD1
CASSADRGNYGYTF
TGTGCCAGCAGTGCCGACAGGGGAAACTATGGCTACACCTTC
>TRBV11-2|TRBJ2-1|NA|NA
CASSPWTTTRHNEQFF
TGTGCCAGCAGCCCCTGGACTACTACCCGACACAATGAGCAGTTCTTC
>TRBV21-1|TRBJ2-3|NA|NA
CASSKGCWQGAEVIGTDTQYF
TGTGCCAGCAGCAAAGGGTGTTGGCAGGGGGCAGAGGTCATAGGCACAGATACGCAGTATTTT
>TRBV10-3|TRBJ1-2|once|NA
CAISESRPGYTF
TGTGCCATCAGTGAGTCTAGGCCTGGCTACACCTTC
>TRBV11-2|TRBJ2-1|NA|NA
CASSLGGVDEQFF
TGTGCCAGCAGCTTAGGTGGGGTCGATGAGCAGTTCTTC
>TRBV5-6|TRBJ1-2|NA|NA
CASRLWQGRGYTF
TGTGCCAGCAGACTGTGGCAGGGACGTGGCTACACCTTC
>TRBV6-1|TRBJ2-7|NA|NA
CASMRDPTSYEQYF
TGTGCCAGCATGCGGGACCCAACCTCCTACGAGCAGTACTTC
>TRBV27|TRBJ1-4|NA|TRBD1
CASSPRTGGGEKLFF
TGTGCCAGCAGTCCGCGGACAGGGGGTGGTGAAAAACTGTTTTTT
>TRBV18|TRBJ2-4|NA|NA
CASSPPREGWVKNIQYF
TGTGCCAGCTCACCACCGAGAGAGGGGTGGGTCAAAAACATTCAGTACTTC
>TRBV9|TRBJ2-3|NA|NA
CASSSIIRGTDTQYF
TGTGCCAGCAGCTCCATCATAAGGGGCACAGATACGCAGTATTTT
>TRBV7-2|TRBJ2-7|NA|TRBD2
CASSKRDGFYEQYF
TGTGCCAGCAGCAAGCGGGACGGATTCTACGAGCAGTACTTC